This T cell receptor (beta chain) was profiled in a study of shared clonotypes between healthy human individuals. Study results and caveats: Memory subsets generally showed smaller estimated richness than naive subsets did. Though the depth was large, rarefaction showed that sorted-subset sequencing was incomplete.

Assay runs were performed at deep level. TCRdb's copy holds only in-frame clones and misses some; the assay was immunoSEQ multiplex PCR. Among 2 million to 2.5 million clones, roughly 95% were seen once, and the ten largest hold 0.1% to 0.15%. In its sample, this clone was seen once. The antigen remains undetermined. In germline, CDR1 is SEHNR, CDR2 FQNEAQ (reference sequence). The CDR3 sequence is 15 residues long. V gave up 5 bases and J gave up 2 bases, with 15 bases separating them. The sample consisted of naive CD4+ T cells sorted from blood. Subset: CD45RA+ positively selected. The TCR comes from a man aged 18 to 29 in good health. The rearrangement uses TRBV7-9 and TRBJ1-1; D call uncertain. The CDR3 sequence: CASSETPRRNTEAFF. Written as DNA, the CDR3 is TGTGCCAGCAGCGAAACTCCAAGGCGAAACACTGAAGCTTTCTTT.